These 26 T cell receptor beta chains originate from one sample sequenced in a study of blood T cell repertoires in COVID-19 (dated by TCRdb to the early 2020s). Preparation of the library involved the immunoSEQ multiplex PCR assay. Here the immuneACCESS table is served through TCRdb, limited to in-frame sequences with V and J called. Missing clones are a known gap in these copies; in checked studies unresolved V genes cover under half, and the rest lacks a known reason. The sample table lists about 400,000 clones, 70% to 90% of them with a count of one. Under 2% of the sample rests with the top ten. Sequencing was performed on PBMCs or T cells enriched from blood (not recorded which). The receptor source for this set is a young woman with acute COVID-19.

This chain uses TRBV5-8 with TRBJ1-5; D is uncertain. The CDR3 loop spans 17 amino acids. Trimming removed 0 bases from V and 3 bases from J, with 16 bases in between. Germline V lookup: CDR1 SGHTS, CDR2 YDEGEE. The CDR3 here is CASSLAEASEFNQPQHF. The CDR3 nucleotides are TGTGCCAGCAGCTTGGCCGAAGCTTCTGAATTCAATCAGCCCCAGCATTTT.

The CDR3, as DNA: TGTGCCAGCTTGGTGGGACAGGGTCAGCCCCAGCATTTT. This gives the protein CASLVGQGQPQHF. The J gene is TRBJ1-5, the V gene TRBV28; TRBD1 agrees at 9 bases. This CDR3 has 13 residues. The ends lost 8 bases at V and 6 bases at J; junction bases unmatched: 5. Germline CDR1 reads MDHEN; CDR2 reads SYDVKM.

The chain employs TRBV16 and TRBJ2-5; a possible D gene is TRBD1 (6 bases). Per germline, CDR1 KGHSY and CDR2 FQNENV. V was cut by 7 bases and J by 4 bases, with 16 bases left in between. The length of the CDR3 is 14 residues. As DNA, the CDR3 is TGTGCCAGCAACCAGCAGGGGCGCGGAGAGACCCAGTACTTC. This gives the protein CASNQQGRGETQYF.

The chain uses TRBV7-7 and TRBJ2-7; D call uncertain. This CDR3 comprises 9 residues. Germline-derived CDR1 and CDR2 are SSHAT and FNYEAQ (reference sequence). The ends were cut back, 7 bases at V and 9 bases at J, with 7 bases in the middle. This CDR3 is CASTPRQYF. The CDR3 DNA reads TGTGCCAGCACCCCGAGGCAGTACTTC.

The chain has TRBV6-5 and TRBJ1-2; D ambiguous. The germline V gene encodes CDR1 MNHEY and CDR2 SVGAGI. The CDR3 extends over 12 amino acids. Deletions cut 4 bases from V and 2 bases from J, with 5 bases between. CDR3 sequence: CASSSSNYGYTF. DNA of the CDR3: TGTGCCAGCAGTTCATCCAACTATGGCTACACCTTC.

The CDR3: CSARGLAGADEQFF. The CDR3 bases are TGCAGCGCTCGGGGACTAGCGGGAGCAGATGAGCAGTTCTTC. The chain has TRBV29-1 and TRBJ2-1; 14 nucleotides agree with TRBD2. The CDR3 is 14 residues long. Germline V gene data show CDR1 as SQVTM and CDR2 as ANQGSEA. The V gene end was trimmed by 7 bases and the J gene end by 8 bases; junction bases not matched to a gene: 7.

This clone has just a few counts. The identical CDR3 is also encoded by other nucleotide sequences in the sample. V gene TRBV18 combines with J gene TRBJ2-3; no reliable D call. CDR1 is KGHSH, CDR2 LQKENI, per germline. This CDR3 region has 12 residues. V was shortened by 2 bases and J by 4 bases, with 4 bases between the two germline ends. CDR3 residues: CASSPSSDTQYF. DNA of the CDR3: TGTGCCAGCTCACCATCGTCAGATACGCAGTATTTT.

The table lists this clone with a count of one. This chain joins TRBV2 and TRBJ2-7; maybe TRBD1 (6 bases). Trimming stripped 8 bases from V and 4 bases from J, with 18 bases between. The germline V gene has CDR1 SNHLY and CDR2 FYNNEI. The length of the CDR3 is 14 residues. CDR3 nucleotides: TGTGCCAGCTGGCGAGACAGGTTGTTGTACGAGCAGTACTTC. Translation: CASWRDRLLYEQYF. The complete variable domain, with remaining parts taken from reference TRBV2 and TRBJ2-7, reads EPEVTQTPSHQVTQMGQEVILRCVPISNHLYFYWYRQILGQKVEFLVSFYNNEISEKSEIFDDQFSVERPDGSNFTLKIRSTKLEDSAMYFCASWRDRLLYEQYFGPGTRLTVT.

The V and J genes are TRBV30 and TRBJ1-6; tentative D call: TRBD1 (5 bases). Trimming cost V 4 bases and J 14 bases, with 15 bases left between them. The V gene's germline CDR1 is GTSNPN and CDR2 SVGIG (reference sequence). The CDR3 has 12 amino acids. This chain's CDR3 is CAWTGLVNALHF. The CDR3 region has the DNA TGTGCCTGGACGGGACTCGTTAACGCCCTCCACTTT.

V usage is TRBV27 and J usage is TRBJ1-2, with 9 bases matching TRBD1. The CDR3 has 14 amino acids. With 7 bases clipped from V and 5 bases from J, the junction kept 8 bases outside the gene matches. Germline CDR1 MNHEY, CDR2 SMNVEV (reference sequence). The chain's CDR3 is CASKQGAGVYGYTF. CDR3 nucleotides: TGTGCCAGCAAACAGGGGGCGGGGGTTTATGGCTACACCTTC.

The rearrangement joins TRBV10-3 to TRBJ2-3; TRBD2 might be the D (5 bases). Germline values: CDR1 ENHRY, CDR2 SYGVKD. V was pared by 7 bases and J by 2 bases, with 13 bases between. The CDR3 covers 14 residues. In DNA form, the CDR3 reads TGTGCCATCATTCTAGCAGAATACACAGATACGCAGTATTTT. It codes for CAIILAEYTDTQYF.

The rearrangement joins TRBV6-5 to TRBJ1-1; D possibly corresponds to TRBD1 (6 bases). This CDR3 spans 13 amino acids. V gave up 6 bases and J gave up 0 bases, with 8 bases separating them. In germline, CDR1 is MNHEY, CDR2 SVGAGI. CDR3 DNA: TGTGCCAGCAGACAGGGATTGAACACTGAAGCTTTCTTT. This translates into CASRQGLNTEAFF.

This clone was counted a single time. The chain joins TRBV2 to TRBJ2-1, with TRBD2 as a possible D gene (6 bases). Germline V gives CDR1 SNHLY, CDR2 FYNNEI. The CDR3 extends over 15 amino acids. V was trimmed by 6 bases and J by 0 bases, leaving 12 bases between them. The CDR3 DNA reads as TGTGCCAGCAGGGGGGGTCCCACCTCCTACAATGAGCAGTTCTTC. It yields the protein CASRGGPTSYNEQFF.

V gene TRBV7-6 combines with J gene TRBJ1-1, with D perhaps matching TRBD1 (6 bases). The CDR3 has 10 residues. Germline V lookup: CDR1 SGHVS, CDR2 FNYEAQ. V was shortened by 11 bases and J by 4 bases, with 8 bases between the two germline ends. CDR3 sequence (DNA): TGTGCCCAGGGGACCACTGAAGCTTTCTTT. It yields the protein CAQGTTEAFF.

CDR3 region: CASSLVHSNQPQHF. CDR3 nucleotide sequence: TGTGCCAGCTCACTAGTCCATAGCAATCAGCCCCAGCATTTT. The rearrangement links TRBV18 to TRBJ1-5; unclear D gene. Germline loops: CDR1 KGHSH, CDR2 LQKENI. The CDR3 is made up of 14 amino acids. V was trimmed by 4 bases and J by 0 bases, leaving 7 bases between them.

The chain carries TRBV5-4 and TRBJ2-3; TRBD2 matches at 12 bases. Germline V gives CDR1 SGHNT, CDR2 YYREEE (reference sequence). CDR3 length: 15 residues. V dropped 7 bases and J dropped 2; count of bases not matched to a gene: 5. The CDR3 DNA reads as TGTGCCAGCTATACTAGCGGGGGGATCACAGATACGCAGTATTTT. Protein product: CASYTSGGITDTQYF.

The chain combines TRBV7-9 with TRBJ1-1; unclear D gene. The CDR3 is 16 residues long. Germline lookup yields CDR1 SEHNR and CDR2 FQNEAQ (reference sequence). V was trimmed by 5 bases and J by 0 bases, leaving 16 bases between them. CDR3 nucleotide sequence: TGTGCCAGCAGCCCCAGCGGGCGACTGGTGAACACTGAAGCTTTCTTT. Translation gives CASSPSGRLVNTEAFF.

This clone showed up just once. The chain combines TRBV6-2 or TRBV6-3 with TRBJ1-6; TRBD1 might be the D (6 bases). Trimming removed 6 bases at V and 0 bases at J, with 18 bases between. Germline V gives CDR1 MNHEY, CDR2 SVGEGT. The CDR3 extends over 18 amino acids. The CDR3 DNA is TGTGCCAGCAGCCCTAAGGGGGAAGGAGGCTCCTATAATTCACCCCTCCACTTT. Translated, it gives CASSPKGEGGSYNSPLHF.

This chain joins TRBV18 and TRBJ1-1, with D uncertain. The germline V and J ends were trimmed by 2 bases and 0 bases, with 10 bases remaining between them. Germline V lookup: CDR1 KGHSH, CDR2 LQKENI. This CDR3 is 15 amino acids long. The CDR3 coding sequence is TGTGCCAGCTCACCAATTGAGGGAATGAACACTGAAGCTTTCTTT. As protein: CASSPIEGMNTEAFF.

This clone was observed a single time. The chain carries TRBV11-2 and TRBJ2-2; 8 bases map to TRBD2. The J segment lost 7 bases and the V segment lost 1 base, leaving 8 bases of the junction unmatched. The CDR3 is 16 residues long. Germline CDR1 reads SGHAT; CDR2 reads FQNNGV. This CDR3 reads CASSLGAGGPHGELFF. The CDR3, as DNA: TGTGCCAGCAGCTTAGGGGCGGGAGGTCCCCACGGGGAGCTGTTTTTT.

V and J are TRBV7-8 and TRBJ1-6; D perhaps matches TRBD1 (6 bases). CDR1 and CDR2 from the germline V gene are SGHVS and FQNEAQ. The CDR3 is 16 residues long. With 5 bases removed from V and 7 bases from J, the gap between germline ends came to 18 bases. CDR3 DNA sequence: TGTGCCAGCAGCCGAGAGTACACAAGGGGGAATTCACCCCTCCACTTT. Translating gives CASSREYTRGNSPLHF.

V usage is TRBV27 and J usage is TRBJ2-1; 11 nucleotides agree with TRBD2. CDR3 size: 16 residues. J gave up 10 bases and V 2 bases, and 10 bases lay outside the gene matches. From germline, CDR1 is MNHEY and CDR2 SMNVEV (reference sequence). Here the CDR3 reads CASSLISGGVFEEQFF. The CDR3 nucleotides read TGTGCCAGCAGTTTAATTAGCGGGGGGGTTTTTGAGGAGCAGTTCTTC.

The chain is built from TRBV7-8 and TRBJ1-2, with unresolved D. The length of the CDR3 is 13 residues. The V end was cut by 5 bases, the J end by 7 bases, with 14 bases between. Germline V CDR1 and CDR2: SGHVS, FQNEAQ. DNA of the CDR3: TGTGCCAGCAGCCCATCCGGCAGGCCTGGCTACACCTTC. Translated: CASSPSGRPGYTF.

The CDR3 sequence: CASSQGAGYEQYF. Written as DNA, the CDR3 is TGTGCCAGCAGCCAAGGTGCGGGCTACGAGCAGTACTTC. The chain is built from TRBV3-1 (or the pseudogene TRBV3-2) and TRBJ2-7; maybe TRBD2 (5 bases). Germline values: CDR1 LGHDT, CDR2 YNNKEL (reference sequence). The CDR3 loop spans 13 amino acids. Deletions cut 1 base from V and 3 bases from J, with 7 bases between.

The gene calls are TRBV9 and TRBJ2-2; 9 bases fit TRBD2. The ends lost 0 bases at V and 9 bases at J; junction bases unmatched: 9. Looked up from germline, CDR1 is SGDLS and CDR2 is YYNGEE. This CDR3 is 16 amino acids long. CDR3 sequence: CASSVASGIGFRELFF. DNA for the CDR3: TGTGCCAGCAGCGTAGCTAGCGGGATTGGGTTTCGGGAGCTGTTTTTT.

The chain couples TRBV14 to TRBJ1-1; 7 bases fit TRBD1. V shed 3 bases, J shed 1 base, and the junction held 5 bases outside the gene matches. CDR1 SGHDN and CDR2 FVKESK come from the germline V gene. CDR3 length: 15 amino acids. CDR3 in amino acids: CASSHGQEKNTEAFF. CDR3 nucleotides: TGTGCCAGCAGCCACGGACAGGAAAAGAACACTGAAGCTTTCTTT.